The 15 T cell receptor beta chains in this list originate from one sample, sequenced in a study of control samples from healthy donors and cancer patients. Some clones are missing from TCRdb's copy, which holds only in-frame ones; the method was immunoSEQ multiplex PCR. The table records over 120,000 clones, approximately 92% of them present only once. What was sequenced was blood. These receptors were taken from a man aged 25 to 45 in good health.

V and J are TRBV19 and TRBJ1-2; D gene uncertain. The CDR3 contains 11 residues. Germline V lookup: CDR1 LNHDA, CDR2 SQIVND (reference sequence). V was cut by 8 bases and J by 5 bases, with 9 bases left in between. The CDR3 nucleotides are TGTGCCAGTGACGTGGGGTATGGCTACACCTTC. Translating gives CASDVGYGYTF.

The CDR3: CAWREGENQPQHF. The CDR3 nucleotides read TGTGCCTGGAGAGAAGGCGAAAATCAGCCCCAGCATTTT. This chain uses TRBV30 with TRBJ1-5, with no clear D. V was cut by 3 bases and J by 4 bases, with 10 bases left in between. This CDR3 spans 13 amino acids. Germline V gene sequence: CDR1 GTSNPN, CDR2 SVGIG (reference sequence).

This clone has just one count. The chain's CDR3 is CASSQGTGKNIQYF. CDR3 nucleotide sequence: TGTGCCAGCAGTCAGGGGACAGGGAAAAACATTCAGTACTTC. The rearrangement joins TRBV6-5 to TRBJ2-4, with 9 bases that match TRBD1. Germline values: CDR1 MNHEY, CDR2 SVGAGI. The CDR3 totals 14 residues. J gave up 4 bases and V 5 bases, and 3 bases lay outside the gene matches.

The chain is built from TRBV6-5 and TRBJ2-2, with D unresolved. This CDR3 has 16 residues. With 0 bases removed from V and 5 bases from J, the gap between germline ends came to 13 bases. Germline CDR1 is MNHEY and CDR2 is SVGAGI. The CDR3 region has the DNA TGTGCCAGCAGTTACTCGATGGATAGGGTTACCGGGGAGCTGTTTTTT. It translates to CASSYSMDRVTGELFF.

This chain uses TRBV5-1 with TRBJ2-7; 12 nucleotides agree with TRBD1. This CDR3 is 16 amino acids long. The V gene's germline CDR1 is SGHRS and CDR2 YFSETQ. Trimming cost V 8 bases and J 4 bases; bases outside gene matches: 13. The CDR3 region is CARSRAPGQGAYEQYF. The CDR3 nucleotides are TGCGCCAGAAGTAGGGCTCCGGGACAGGGGGCTTACGAGCAGTACTTC. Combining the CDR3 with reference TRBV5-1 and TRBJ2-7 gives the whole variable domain KAGVTQTPRYLIKTRGQQVTLSCSPISGHRSVSWYQQTPGQGLQFLFEYFSETQRNKGNFPGRFSGRQFSNSRSEMNVSTLELGDSALYLCARSRAPGQGAYEQYFGPGTRLTVT.

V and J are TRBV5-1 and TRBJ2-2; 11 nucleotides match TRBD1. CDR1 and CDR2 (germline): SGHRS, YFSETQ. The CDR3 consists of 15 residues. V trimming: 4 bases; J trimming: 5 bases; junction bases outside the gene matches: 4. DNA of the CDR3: TGCGCCAGCAGCGTCGGACAGGGGGCGACCGGGGAGCTGTTTTTT. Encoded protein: CASSVGQGATGELFF.

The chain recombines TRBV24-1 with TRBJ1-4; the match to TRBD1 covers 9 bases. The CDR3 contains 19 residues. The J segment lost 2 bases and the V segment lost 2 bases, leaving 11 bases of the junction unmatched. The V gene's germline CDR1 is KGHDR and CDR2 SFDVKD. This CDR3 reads CATSDSTGTGYGTNEKLFF. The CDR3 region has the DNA TGTGCCACCAGTGATTCGACCGGGACAGGGTACGGGACTAATGAAAAACTGTTTTTT.

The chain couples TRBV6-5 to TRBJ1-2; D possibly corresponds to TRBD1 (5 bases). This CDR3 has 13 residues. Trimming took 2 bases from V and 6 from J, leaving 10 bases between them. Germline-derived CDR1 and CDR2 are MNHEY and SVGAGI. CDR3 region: CASSYERGDGYTF. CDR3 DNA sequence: TGTGCCAGCAGTTACGAGAGAGGGGATGGCTACACCTTC.

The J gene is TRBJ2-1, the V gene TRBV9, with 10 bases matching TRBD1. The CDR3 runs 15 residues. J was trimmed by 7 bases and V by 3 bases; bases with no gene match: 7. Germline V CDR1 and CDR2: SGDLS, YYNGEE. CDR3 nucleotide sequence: TGTGCCAGCAGCGGGCGACAGGGGGCGGGAAATGAGCAGTTCTTC. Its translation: CASSGRQGAGNEQFF.

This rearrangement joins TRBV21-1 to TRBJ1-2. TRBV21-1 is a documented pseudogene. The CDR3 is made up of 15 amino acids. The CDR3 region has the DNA TGTGCCAGCAGCAAAGTACGACAGCCGAGGGACGGCTACACCTTC. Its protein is CASSKVRQPRDGYTF.

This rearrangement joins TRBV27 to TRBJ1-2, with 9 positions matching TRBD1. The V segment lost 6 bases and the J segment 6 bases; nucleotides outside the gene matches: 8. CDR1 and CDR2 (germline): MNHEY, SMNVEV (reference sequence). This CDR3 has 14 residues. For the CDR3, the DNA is TGTGCCAGCAGCTTACAGGGGGCAGGGAATGGCTACACCTTC. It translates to CASSLQGAGNGYTF.

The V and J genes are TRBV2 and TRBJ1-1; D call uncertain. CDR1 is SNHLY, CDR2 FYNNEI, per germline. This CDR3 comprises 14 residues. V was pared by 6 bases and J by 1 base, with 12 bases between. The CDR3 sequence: CASRLALQNTEAFF. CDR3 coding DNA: TGTGCCAGCAGGTTGGCCTTGCAGAACACTGAAGCTTTCTTT.

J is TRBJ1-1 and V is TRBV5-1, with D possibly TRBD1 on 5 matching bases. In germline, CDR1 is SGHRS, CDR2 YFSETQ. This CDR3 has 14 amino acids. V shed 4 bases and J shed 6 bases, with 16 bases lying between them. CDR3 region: CASSQRQLGAEAFF. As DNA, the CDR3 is TGCGCCAGCAGCCAAAGACAGCTCGGAGCTGAAGCTTTCTTT.

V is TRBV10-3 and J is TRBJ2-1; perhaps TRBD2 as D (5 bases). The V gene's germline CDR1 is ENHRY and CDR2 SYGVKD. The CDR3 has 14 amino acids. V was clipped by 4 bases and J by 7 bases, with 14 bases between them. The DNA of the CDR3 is TGTGCCATCAGTGGAGGGCCACCACAAAATGAGCAGTTCTTC. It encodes CAISGGPPQNEQFF.

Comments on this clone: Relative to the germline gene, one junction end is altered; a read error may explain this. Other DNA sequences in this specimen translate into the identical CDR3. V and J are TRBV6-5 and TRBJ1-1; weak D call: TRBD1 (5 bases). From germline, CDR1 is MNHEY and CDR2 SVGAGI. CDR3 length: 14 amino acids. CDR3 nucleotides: TGCGCCAGCAGTTACTCGGGGGGAGGGACTGAAGCTTTCTTT. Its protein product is CASSYSGGGTEAFF.